This T cell receptor beta chain was observed in a study of shared clonotypes between healthy human individuals. Study-level background: Each donor had three CD4 naive, three CD4 memory, two CD8 naive and one CD8 memory plate.

On this clone itself: Its antigen is unknown.

Study results and caveats: Memory subsets generally showed smaller estimated richness than naive subsets did.

TCRdb keeps only in-frame clones here, not all; method: immunoSEQ multiplex PCR. The table has hundreds of thousands of clones, roughly 72% seen once. This CDR3 has 16 residues. The germline V gene has CDR1 MDHEN and CDR2 SYDVKM. V lost 6 bases to trimming and J lost 7 bases, with 22 bases between them. V is TRBV28 and J is TRBJ1-5, with D tentatively TRBD1 (5 bases). The TCR comes from a woman younger than 45 in good health. Sequencing was performed on memory CD4+ T cells sorted from blood. Specified subset: CD45RA-negative fraction. CDR3 in DNA: TGTGCCAGCAGCCTCAGCGGGGGGGGGAGGATGCAGCCCCAGCATTTT. It translates to CASSLSGGGRMQPQHF.